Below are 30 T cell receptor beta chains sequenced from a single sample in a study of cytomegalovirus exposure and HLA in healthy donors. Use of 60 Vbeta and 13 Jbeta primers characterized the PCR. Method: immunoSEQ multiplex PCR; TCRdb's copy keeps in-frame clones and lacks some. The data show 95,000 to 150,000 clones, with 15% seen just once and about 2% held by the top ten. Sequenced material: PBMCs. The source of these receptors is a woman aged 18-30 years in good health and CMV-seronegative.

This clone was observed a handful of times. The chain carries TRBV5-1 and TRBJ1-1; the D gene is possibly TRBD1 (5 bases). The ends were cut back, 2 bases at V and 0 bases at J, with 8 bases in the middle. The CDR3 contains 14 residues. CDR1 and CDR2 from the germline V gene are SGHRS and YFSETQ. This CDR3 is CASSFTGMNTEAFF. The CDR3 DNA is TGCGCCAGCAGCTTTACAGGCATGAACACTGAAGCTTTCTTT.

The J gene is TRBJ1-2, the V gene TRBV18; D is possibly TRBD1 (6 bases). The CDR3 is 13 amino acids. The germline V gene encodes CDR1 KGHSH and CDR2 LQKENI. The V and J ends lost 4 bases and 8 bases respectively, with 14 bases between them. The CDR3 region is CASSLDRSLGYTF. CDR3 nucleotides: TGTGCCAGCTCACTTGACAGGTCTCTCGGCTACACCTTC. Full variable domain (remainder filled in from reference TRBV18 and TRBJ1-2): NAGVMQNPRHLVRRRGQEARLRCSPMKGHSHVYWYRQLPEEGLKFMVYLQKENIIDESGMPKERFSAEFPKEGPSILRIQQVVRGDSAAYFCASSLDRSLGYTFGSGTRLTVV.

The CDR3 region has the DNA TGTGCCAGTAGTATATTCGAGGCGAATCAGCCCCAGCATTTT. This gives the protein CASSIFEANQPQHF. This chain uses TRBV19 with TRBJ1-5; D unclear. This CDR3 has 14 residues. Per germline, CDR1 LNHDA and CDR2 SQIVND (reference sequence). Trimming stripped 2 bases from V and 4 bases from J, with 9 bases between.

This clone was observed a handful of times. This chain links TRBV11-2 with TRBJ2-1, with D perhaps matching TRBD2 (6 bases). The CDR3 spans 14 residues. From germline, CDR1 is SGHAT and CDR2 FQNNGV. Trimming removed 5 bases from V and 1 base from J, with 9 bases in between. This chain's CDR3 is CASSRDLSYNEQFF. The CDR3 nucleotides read TGTGCCAGCAGCCGGGACTTGTCCTACAATGAGCAGTTCTTC.

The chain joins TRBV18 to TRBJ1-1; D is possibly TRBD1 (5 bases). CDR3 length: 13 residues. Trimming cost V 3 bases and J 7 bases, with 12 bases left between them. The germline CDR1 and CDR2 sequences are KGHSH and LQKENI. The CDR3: CASSPGPGSEAFF. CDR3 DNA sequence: TGTGCCAGCTCACCGGGGCCCGGTAGTGAAGCTTTCTTT.

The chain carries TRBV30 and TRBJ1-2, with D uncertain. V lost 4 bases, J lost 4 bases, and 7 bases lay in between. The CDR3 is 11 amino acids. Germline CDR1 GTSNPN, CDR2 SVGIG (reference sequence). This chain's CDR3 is CAWMRVYGYTF. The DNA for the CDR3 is TGTGCCTGGATGAGGGTCTATGGCTACACCTTC.

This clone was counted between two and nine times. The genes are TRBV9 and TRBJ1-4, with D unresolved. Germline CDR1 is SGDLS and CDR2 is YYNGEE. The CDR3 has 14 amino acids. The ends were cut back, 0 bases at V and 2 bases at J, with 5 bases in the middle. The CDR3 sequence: CASSVGRTNEKLFF. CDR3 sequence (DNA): TGTGCCAGCAGCGTAGGGAGGACTAATGAAAAACTGTTTTTT.

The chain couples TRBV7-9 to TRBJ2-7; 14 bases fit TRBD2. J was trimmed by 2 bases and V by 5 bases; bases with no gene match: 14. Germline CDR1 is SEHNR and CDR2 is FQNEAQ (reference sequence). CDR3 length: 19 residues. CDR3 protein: CASSHTGTSGRMGTYEQYF. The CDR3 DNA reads TGTGCCAGCAGCCACACCGGGACTAGCGGGAGAATGGGGACCTACGAGCAGTACTTC. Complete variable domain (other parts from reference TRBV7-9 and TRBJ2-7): DTGVSQNPRHKITKRGQNVTFRCDPISEHNRLYWYRQTLGQGPEFLTYFQNEAQLEKSRLLSDRFSAERPKGSFSTLEIQRTEQGDSAMYLCASSHTGTSGRMGTYEQYFGPGTRLTVT.

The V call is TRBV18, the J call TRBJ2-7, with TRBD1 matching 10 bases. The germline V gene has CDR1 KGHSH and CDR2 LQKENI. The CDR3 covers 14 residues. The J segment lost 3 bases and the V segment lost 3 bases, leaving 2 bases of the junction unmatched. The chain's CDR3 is CASSPGTGDYEQYF. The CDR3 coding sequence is TGTGCCAGCTCACCCGGGACAGGGGACTACGAGCAGTACTTC. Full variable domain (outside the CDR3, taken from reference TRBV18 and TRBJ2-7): NAGVMQNPRHLVRRRGQEARLRCSPMKGHSHVYWYRQLPEEGLKFMVYLQKENIIDESGMPKERFSAEFPKEGPSILRIQQVVRGDSAAYFCASSPGTGDYEQYFGPGTRLTVT.

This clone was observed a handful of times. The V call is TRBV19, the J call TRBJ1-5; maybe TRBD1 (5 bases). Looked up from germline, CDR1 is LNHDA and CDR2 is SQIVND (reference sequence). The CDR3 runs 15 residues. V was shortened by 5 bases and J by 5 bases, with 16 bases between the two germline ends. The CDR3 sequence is CASSPRGRKDQPQHF. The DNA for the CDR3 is TGTGCCAGTAGTCCCCGGGGGAGAAAGGATCAGCCCCAGCATTTT.

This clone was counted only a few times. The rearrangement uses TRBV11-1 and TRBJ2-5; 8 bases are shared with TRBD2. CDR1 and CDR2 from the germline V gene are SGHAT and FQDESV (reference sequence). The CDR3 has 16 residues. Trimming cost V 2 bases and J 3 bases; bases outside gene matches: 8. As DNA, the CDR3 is TGTGCCAGCAGCTTACAAAATAGCGGGATAGAAGAGACCCAGTACTTC. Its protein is CASSLQNSGIEETQYF.

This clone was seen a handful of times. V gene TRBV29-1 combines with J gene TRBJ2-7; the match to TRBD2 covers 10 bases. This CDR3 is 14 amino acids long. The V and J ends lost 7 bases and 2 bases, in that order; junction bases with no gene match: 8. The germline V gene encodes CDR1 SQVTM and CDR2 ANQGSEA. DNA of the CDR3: TGCAGCGCGGCGACTAGCGGGCGTCCCTACGAGCAGTACTTC. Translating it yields CSAATSGRPYEQYF.

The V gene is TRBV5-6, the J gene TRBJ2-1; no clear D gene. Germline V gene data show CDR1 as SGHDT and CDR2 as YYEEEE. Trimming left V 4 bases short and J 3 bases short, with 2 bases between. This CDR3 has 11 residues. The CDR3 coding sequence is TGTGCCAGCAGCCACTACAATGAGCAGTTCTTC. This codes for CASSHYNEQFF.

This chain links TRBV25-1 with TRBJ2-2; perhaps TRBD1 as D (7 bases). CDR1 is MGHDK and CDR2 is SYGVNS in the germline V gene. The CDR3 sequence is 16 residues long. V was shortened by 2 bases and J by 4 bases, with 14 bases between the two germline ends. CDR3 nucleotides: TGTGCCAGCAGTGAACAGGGGGGCGCAGGCACCGGGGAGCTGTTTTTT. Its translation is CASSEQGGAGTGELFF. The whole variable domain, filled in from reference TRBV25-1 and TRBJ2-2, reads EADIYQTPRYLVIGTGKKITLECSQTMGHDKMYWYQQDPGMELHLIHYSYGVNSTEKGDLSSESTVSRIRTEHFPLTLESARPSHTSQYLCASSEQGGAGTGELFFGEGSRLTVL.

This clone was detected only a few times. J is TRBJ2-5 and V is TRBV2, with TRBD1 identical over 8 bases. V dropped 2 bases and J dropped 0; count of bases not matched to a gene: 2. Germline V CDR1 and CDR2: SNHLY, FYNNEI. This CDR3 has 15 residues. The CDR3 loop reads CASSEHRGNQETQYF. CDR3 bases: TGTGCCAGCAGTGAACACAGGGGGAACCAAGAGACCCAGTACTTC.

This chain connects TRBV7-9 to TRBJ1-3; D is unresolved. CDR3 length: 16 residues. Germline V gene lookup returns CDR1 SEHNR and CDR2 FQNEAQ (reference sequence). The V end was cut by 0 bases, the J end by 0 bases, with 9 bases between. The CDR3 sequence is CASSLAQDYSGNTIYF. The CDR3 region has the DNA TGTGCCAGCAGCTTAGCGCAGGATTACTCTGGAAACACCATATATTTT.

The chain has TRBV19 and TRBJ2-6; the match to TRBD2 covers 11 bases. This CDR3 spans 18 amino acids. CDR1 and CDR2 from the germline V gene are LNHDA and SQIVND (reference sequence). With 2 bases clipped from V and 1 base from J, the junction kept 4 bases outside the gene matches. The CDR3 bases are TGTGCCAGTAGTATAACTAGCGGGAGAGGTTCTGGGGCCAACGTCCTGACTTTC. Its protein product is CASSITSGRGSGANVLTF. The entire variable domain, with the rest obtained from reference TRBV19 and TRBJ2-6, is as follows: DGGITQSPKYLFRKEGQNVTLSCEQNLNHDAMYWYRQDPGQGLRLIYYSQIVNDFQKGDIAEGYSVSREKKESFPLTVTSAQKNPTAFYLCASSITSGRGSGANVLTFGAGSRLTVL.

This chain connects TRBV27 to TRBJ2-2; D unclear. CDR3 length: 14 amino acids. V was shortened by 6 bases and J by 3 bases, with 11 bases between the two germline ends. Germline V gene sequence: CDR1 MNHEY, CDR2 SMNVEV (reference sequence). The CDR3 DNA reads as TGTGCCAGCAGGCCTGCAGGTTACACCGGGGAGCTGTTTTTT. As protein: CASRPAGYTGELFF.

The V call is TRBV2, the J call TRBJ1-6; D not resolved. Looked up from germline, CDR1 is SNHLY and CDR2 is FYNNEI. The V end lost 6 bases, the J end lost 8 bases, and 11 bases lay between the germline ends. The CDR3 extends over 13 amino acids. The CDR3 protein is CASREAGYSPLHF. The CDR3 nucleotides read TGTGCCAGCAGGGAGGCGGGGTATTCACCCCTCCACTTT.

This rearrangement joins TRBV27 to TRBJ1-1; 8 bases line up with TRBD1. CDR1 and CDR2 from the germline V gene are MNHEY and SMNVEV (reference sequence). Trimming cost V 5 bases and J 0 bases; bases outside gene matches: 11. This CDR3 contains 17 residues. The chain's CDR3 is CASSGGQGGSVNTEAFF. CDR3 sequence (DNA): TGTGCCAGCAGTGGTGGACAGGGCGGCTCGGTGAACACTGAAGCTTTCTTT.

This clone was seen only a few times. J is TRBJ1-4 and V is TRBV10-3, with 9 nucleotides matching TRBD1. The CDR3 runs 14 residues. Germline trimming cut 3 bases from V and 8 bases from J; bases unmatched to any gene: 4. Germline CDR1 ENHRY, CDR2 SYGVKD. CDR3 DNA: TGTGCCATCAGTGATGGGACAGGGCGGGAAAAACTGTTTTTT. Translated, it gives CAISDGTGREKLFF.

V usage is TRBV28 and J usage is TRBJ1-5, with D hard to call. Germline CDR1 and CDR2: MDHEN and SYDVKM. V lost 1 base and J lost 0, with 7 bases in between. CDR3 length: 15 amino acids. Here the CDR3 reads CASSLYGGSNQPQHF. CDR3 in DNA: TGTGCCAGCAGTTTATACGGCGGTAGCAATCAGCCCCAGCATTTT.

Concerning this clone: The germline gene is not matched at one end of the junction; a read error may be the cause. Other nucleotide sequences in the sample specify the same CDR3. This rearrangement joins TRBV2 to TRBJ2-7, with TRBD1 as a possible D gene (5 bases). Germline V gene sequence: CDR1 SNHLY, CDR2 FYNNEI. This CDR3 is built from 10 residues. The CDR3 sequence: CATGRGEQYF. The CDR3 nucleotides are TGTGCCACTGGTAGGGGCGAGCAGTACTTT.

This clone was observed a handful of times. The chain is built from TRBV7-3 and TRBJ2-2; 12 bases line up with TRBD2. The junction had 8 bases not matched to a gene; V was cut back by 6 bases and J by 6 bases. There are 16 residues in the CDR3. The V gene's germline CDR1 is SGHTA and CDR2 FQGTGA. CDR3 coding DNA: TGTGCCAGCAGTCGAAGGACTAGCGGGGACGCCGGGGAGCTGTTTTTT. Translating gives CASSRRTSGDAGELFF.

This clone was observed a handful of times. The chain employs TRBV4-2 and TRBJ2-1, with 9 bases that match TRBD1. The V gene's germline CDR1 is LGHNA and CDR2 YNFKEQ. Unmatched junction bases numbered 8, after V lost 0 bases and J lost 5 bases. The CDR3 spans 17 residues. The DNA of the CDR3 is TGTGCCAGCAGCCAAGATTCCGGACAGGGGCACAACAATGAGCAGTTCTTC. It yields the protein CASSQDSGQGHNNEQFF.

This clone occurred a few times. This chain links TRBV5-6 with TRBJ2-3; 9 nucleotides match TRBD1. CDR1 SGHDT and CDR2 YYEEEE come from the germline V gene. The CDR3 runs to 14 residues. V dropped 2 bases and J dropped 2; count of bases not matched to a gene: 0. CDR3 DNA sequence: TGTGCCAGCAGCTTACAGGGGGCCACAGATACGCAGTATTTT. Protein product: CASSLQGATDTQYF.

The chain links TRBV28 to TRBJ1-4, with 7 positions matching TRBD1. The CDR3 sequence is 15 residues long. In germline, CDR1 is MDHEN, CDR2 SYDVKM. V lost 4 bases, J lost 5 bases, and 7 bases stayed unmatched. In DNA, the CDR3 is TGTGCCAGCAGTTCCCCAGGGGGACTGAATGAAAAACTGTTTTTT. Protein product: CASSSPGGLNEKLFF.

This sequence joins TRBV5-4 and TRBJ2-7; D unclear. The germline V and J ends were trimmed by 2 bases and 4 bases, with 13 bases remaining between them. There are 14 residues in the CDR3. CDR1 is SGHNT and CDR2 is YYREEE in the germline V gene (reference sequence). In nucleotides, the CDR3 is TGTGCCAGCAGCTTTGACAAACCGCAATACGAGCAGTACTTC. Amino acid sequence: CASSFDKPQYEQYF.

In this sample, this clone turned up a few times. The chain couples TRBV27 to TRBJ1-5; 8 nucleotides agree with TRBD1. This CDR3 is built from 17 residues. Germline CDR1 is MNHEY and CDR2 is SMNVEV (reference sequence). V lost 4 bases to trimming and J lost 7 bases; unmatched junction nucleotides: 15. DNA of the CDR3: TGTGCCAGCAGTTCCACCCTGACAGGGGAGGGAGTGCAGCCCCAGCATTTT. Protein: CASSSTLTGEGVQPQHF.

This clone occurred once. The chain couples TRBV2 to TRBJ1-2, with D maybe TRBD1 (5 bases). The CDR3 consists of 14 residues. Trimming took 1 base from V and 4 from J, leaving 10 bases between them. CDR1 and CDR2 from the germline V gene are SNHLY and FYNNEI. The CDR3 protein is CASSEDQGGYGYTF. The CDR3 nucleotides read TGTGCCAGCAGTGAAGACCAGGGAGGCTATGGCTACACCTTC.